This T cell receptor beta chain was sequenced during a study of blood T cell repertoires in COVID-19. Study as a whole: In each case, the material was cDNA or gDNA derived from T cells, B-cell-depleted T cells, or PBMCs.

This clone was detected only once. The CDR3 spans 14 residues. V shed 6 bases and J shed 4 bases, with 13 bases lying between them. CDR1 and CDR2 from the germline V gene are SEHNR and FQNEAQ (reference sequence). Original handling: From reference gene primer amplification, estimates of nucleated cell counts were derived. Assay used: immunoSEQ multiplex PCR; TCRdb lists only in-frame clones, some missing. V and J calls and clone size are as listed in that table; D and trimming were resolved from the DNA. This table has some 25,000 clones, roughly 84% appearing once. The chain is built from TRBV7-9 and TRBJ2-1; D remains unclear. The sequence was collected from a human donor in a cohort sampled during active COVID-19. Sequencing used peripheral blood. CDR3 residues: CASSLAAGYNEQFF. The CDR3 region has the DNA TGTGCCAGCAGTTTGGCAGCCGGGTACAATGAGCAGTTCTTC.